This passage covers 3 T cell receptor beta chains from one sample sequenced in a study of vaccination and CD4 T cells after COVID-19. Cultured CD4+ T cells had their DNA profiled by the Oncomine TCR Beta short-read assay. A single record per CDR3 protein comes from TCRdb applying MiXCR to the PCR reads. The data contain about 7,700 distinct CDR3 sequences, about 63% of them singletons. These receptors lack a known antigen. Treatment in this sample: roughly 10-day PBMC culture with coronavirus spike peptide pools or control peptides (ViraFEST assay). Sequenced input: CD4+ T cells from blood, cultured in vitro. The receptors shown here come from a human donor who had recovered from COVID-19.

A few counts support this clonotype. This chain links TRBV20-1 with TRBJ1-5; weak D call: TRBD1 (5 bases). CDR3 length: 14 residues. Germline CDR1 is DFQATT and CDR2 is SNEGSKA (reference sequence). V gave up 5 bases and J gave up 2 bases, with 13 bases separating them. The CDR3 loop reads CSAGGFTGNQPQHF. For the CDR3, the DNA is TGCAGTGCTGGGGGATTCACAGGCAATCAGCCCCAGCATTTT.

The V call is TRBV6-2 or TRBV6-3, the J call TRBJ2-5; 7 nucleotides match TRBD2. Germline V lookup: CDR1 MNHEY, CDR2 SVGEGT. The CDR3 length is 14 residues. J lost 6 bases, V lost 3 bases, and 7 bases had no gene match. The CDR3 region is CASSYGGGRQTQYF. DNA for the CDR3: TGTGCCAGCAGTTATGGTGGCGGGAGACAGACCCAGTACTTC.

The J gene is TRBJ2-7, the V gene TRBV5-1, with 8 bases that match TRBD2. Germline assignment: CDR1 SGHRS and CDR2 YFSETQ. The V and J ends lost 0 bases and 6 bases, in that order; junction bases with no gene match: 8. This CDR3 has 15 amino acids. The CDR3 coding sequence is TGCGCCAGCAGCTTGGATAGCGGGACCGGCGGCGAGCAGTACTTC. Translated, it gives CASSLDSGTGGEQYF.